These T cell receptor beta chains were read from a single sample in a study of metastatic and nonmetastatic thyroid tumors. TCRdb ran MiXCR on the PCR reads. Among over 20,000 clones listed, about 11% were seen once. The sequencing sample was made of blood. These receptors were taken from a female donor with papillary thyroid cancer or a benign thyroid nodule (not recorded which). Some clones in this sample may be carry-over from other donors' samples. Each CDR3 is given with its conserved first and last residue. D genes are given only for firm matches. The listing skips clone size in some rows; elsewhere it reads once, few, many or a size class.

TRBJ2-1 | TRBV7-6 | . | many | TGTGCCAGCAGCCTAACAAAGAACTACAATGAGCAGTTCTTC | CASSLTKNYNEQFF
TRBJ2-7 | TRBV5-1 | . | few | TGCGCCAGCAGCTTGGGACTAGACTCTTACGAGCAGTACTTC | CASSLGLDSYEQYF
TRBJ2-1 | TRBV9 | . | many | TGTGCCAGCAGCCCCGGAGAGCGGATTTACAATGAGCAGTTCTTC | CASSPGERIYNEQFF
TRBJ2-1 | TRBV6-5 | TRBD2 | . | TGTGCCAGCAGTACCATCGGACTAGCGGGAAAGTACAATGAGCAGTTCTTC | CASSTIGLAGKYNEQFF
TRBJ2-3 | TRBV6-2/TRBV6-3 | . | medium-sized | TGTGCCAGCAGTTACAAGGGCGATACGCAGTATTTT | CASSYKGDTQYF
TRBJ2-3 | TRBV6-1 | . | few | TGTGCCAGCAGTGAAGGCGGTTGGGCAGATACGCAGTATTTT | CASSEGGWADTQYF
TRBJ2-2 | TRBV7-9 | TRBD2 | many | TGTGCCAGCAGGCCACTAGCGGGAGCCGGCGGGGAGCTGTTTTTT | CASRPLAGAGGELFF
TRBJ2-7 | TRBV7-2 | TRBD1 | . | TGTGCCAGCAGACGGGGACAGGGGAATACCTACGAGAAGTACTTC | CASRRGQGNTYEKYF
TRBJ2-5 | TRBV4-1 | TRBD2 | many | TGCGCCAGCAGCCAAGGACTAGCGGGAGGGGAAGAGACCCAGTACTTC | CASSQGLAGGEETQYF
TRBJ2-3 | TRBV4-3 | . | . | TGCGCCAGCAGCCAAGGCTTGAGGAGGGGCACAGATGTGCAGTATTTT | CASSQGLRRGTDVQYF
TRBJ1-1 | TRBV20-1 | . | many | TGCAGTGCTAGAGGTATCCCCTCTCTGGCTGAAGCTTTCTTT | CSARGIPSLAEAFF
TRBJ2-3 | TRBV13 | . | many | TGTGCCAGCAGCTTAACAAGGGATGAGGAAGATACGCAGTATTTT | CASSLTRDEEDTQYF
TRBJ2-6 | TRBV4-3 | TRBD1 | many | TGCGCCAGCAGCCGGACAGGGGGCTCTGGGGCCAACGTCCTGACTTTC | CASSRTGGSGANVLTF
TRBJ1-1 | TRBV12-3/TRBV12-4 | . | many | TGTGCCAGCAGCCCGGACCTGAACACTGAAGCTTTCTTT | CASSPDLNTEAFF
TRBJ2-1 | TRBV18 | . | many | TGTGCCAGCTCACCACAGGGGAGCTCCTACAATGAGCAGTTCTTC | CASSPQGSSYNEQFF
TRBJ2-7 | TRBV13 | . | many | TGTGCCAGCAGCCCCAGTCCGAGCTCCTACGAGCAGTACTTC | CASSPSPSSYEQYF
TRBJ2-6 | TRBV28 | . | . | TGTGCCAGCACTACACTAAGCTCTGGGGCCAACGTCCTGACTTTC | CASTTLSSGANVLTF
TRBJ2-7 | TRBV4-3 | . | . | TGCGCCAGCAGCCAGTACCTTGAGGGGGGCTACGAGCAGTACTTC | CASSQYLEGGYEQYF
TRBJ2-3 | TRBV6-5 | TRBD2 | few | TGTGCCAGCAGTTACTCGGAGCGGGGAACGGGAGGGCCCGGTACGCAGTATTTT | CASSYSERGTGGPGTQYF
TRBJ2-5 | TRBV20-1 | TRBD2 | many | TGCAGTGCTAGAGAGGGGACTAGCGCGGGCCTAGGAGCCCAGTACTTC | CSAREGTSAGLGAQYF
TRBJ2-1 | TRBV29-1 | TRBD2 | many | TGCAGCGGGAGCGGACTAGCCCTAACTTACAATGAGCAGTTCTTC | CSGSGLALTYNEQFF
TRBJ2-7 | TRBV20-1 | TRBD2 | many | TGCAGTGCTAGAGAGGGGCTAGGAGCGGGAGGGTCCTACGAGCAGTACTTC | CSAREGLGAGGSYEQYF
TRBJ1-2 | TRBV5-1 | . | many | TGCGCCAGCAGCTTGGCGGACCTTAACTATGGCTACACCTTC | CASSLADLNYGYTF
TRBJ2-7 | TRBV5-1 | TRBD1 | many | TGCGCCAGCAGCTTAGAACAGGGGGCCCGTTCGGACGAGCAGTACTTC | CASSLEQGARSDEQYF
TRBJ1-5 | TRBV4-1 | . | many | TGCGCCAGCAGCCAAGGTTTTAACAGCAATCAGCCCCAGCATTTT | CASSQGFNSNQPQHF
TRBJ2-5 | TRBV7-3 | TRBD1 | few | TGTGCCAGCATCCCAAGGGACAGGGAGGAGACCCAGTACTTC | CASIPRDREETQYF
TRBJ2-2 | TRBV4-3 | . | many | TGCGCCAGCAGCCAAGATTTCGGGAGTTCGGCCGGGGAGCTGTTTTTT | CASSQDFGSSAGELFF
TRBJ2-7 | TRBV27 | . | medium-sized | TGTGCCAGCAGTTTGCGGAGATCCTACGAGCAGTACTTC | CASSLRRSYEQYF
TRBJ2-7 | TRBV6-1 | . | . | TGTGCCACTCGGACGGGGAGCTCCTACGAGCAGTACTTC | CATRTGSSYEQYF
TRBJ2-2 | TRBV2 | . | many | TGTGCCAGCAGTGAAGCGCTTCCTCTCACCCCGGGCGGGGAGCTGTTTTTT | CASSEALPLTPGGELFF
TRBJ2-7 | TRBV7-8 | . | many | TGTGCCAGCAGAGCAGCCGGGACTGCGATGGCGTACTTC | CASRAAGTAMAYF
TRBJ2-7 | TRBV15 | . | many | TGTGCCACCAGCAGAGATTTTGGACAGTCCTACGAGCAGTACTTC | CATSRDFGQSYEQYF
TRBJ2-7 | TRBV5-1 | TRBD1 | . | TGCGCCAGCAGCCTCCCCGGGACAGGGGGCTGGTCCTACGAGCAGTACTTC | CASSLPGTGGWSYEQYF
TRBJ2-7 | TRBV20-1 | TRBD1 | many | TGCAGTGCTCCGGACAGGGGGCCCGAGCAGTACTTC | CSAPDRGPEQYF
TRBJ2-2 | TRBV20-1 | TRBD1 | . | TGCAGTGCCAACGACAGGGTAACCGGGGAGCTGTTTTTT | CSANDRVTGELFF
TRBJ2-1 | TRBV6-2/TRBV6-3 | . | medium-sized | TGTGCCAGCAGGGGGGGACAAGGGCAGTTCTTC | CASRGGQGQFF
TRBJ2-1 | TRBV29-1 | . | many | TGCAGCGCCACCCTAAGTCTAGTTGTCAATGAGCAGTTCTTC | CSATLSLVVNEQFF
TRBJ2-3 | TRBV6-1 | TRBD1 | few | TGTGCCATCACCGGGACAGTAGATGCAAATACGCAGTATTTT | CAITGTVDANTQYF
TRBJ2-3 | TRBV5-1 | . | many | TGCGCCAGCAGCTTGGCCCTTACTTCGGGAGGCACAGATACGCAGTATTTT | CASSLALTSGGTDTQYF
TRBJ2-1 | TRBV6-4 | . | . | TGTGCCAGCAGTGACTCAGGGGGAGGGCACAATGAGCAGTCCTTC | CASSDSGGGHNEQSF
TRBJ2-7 | TRBV6-1 | . | few | TGTGCCAGCAGTGAAGAGACGTACCTCCCGGGACGGCCCTACGAGCAGTACTTC | CASSEETYLPGRPYEQYF
TRBJ2-1 | TRBV24-1 | . | many | TGTGCCACCAGCGACTCTAGCAGATACTCCTACAATGAGCAGTTCTTC | CATSDSSRYSYNEQFF
TRBJ2-5 | TRBV5-8 | . | . | TGTGCCAGCAGCTTGGAGTTGAGGGGACAACTCCAAGAGACCCAGTACTTC | CASSLELRGQLQETQYF
TRBJ1-3 | TRBV6-1 | . | few | TGTGCCAGCATTGGTGGGGTGGATGGAAACACCATATATTTT | CASIGGVDGNTIYF
TRBJ2-7 | TRBV20-1 | . | many | TGCAGTGCTCCAGGACAGGGATCGGCGGGAGGGAGCTCCTACGAGCAGTACTTC | CSAPGQGSAGGSSYEQYF